This entry is about one T cell receptor (beta chain). Its antigen is currently unknown. This entry comes from a study of T cell responses to AZD1222 COVID-19 vaccine. Study-wide findings and caveats: Only a handful of AZD1222 recipients were seropositive at baseline. The donors showed a predominance of white British ancestry and of females, with possible underestimation of clonal diversity.

Repertoires were generated with immunoSEQ multiplex PCR, while TCRdb's copy carries only in-frame clones and drops some. The sample consists of around 130,000 clones, roughly 93% of them appearing once. The material sequenced was peripheral blood, taken on day 0 of AZD1222 vaccination. This TCR was recovered from an adult in good health.

The CDR3 loop reads CASSPQGTPYYGYTF. The CDR3 DNA is TGTGCCAGCTCACCGCAGGGGACCCCTTACTATGGCTACACCTTC. The chain combines TRBV18 with TRBJ1-2; D is perhaps TRBD1 (6 bases). Germline CDR1 KGHSH, CDR2 LQKENI. V shed 3 bases and J shed 3 bases, with 14 bases lying between them. This CDR3 is 15 amino acids long.